The rows below give T cell receptor beta chains drawn from one sample of a study of T cells after posttransplantation cyclophosphamide. Repertoires were generated with immunoSEQ multiplex PCR, while TCRdb's copy carries only in-frame clones and drops some. The sample has 15,000 or so clones, none seen only once. The sample here was PBMCs, taken after allogeneic stem cell transplant with posttransplant cyclophosphamide. Receptors were obtained from a female patient aged 40 to 55 who received an allogeneic stem cell transplant from an unrelated donor, was CMV-positive, and had acute GVHD only. Some of these T cells may belong to the graft donor. Both conserved end residues are part of each CDR3. D genes are given only for firm matches. Clone size is not always given. Where it is, it says once, few, many or a class for expanded clones.

TRBJ2-2,TRBV2,many,14,TRBD1,TGTGCCAGCAGCGGGACAGGGGAAACCGGGGAGCTGTTTTTT,CASSGTGETGELFF
TRBJ2-3,TRBV30,medium-sized,12,-,TGTGCCTGGAGTGTTACAGCAGATACGCAGTATTTT,CAWSVTADTQYF
TRBJ1-5,TRBV10-3,-,16,TRBD1,TGTGCCATCAGTGGGGACCAGGGACAGGGAGGTCAGCCCCAGCATTTT,CAISGDQGQGGQPQHF
TRBJ2-1,TRBV20-1,few,11,-,TGCAGTGCTGGCTACGAGGATGAGCAGTTCTTC,CSAGYEDEQFF
TRBJ2-3,TRBV27,-,16,-,TGTGCCAGCAGCCCTGCGGCGGTCTCTAGCACAGATACGCAGTATTTT,CASSPAAVSSTDTQYF
TRBJ2-2,TRBV5-4,many,13,-,TGTGCCAGCAGCTTCGGGAGAGCCGGGGAGCTGTTTTTT,CASSFGRAGELFF
TRBJ1-1,TRBV18,many,16,-,TGTGCCAGCTCACCACTGGGCGGGCAGGCGAACACTGAAGCTTTCTTT,CASSPLGGQANTEAFF
TRBJ2-7,TRBV5-1,many,14,TRBD1,TGCGCCAGCAGCCTCGGGACAGGATACTACGAGCAGTACTTC,CASSLGTGYYEQYF
TRBJ1-5,TRBV5-1,many,15,TRBD1,TGCGCCAGCAGCCAAACGACAGGGGTTGGACAGCCCCAGCATTTT,CASSQTTGVGQPQHF
TRBJ1-1,TRBV6-5,many,15,-,TGTGCCAGCAGTCCTAGGGGGGGACGGAGCACTGAAGCTTTCTTT,CASSPRGGRSTEAFF
TRBJ1-1,TRBV7-2,few,14,TRBD1,TGTGCCAGCAGCTTACAGGGACAGGACACTGAAGCTTTCTTT,CASSLQGQDTEAFF
TRBJ1-5,TRBV7-9,many,13,TRBD1,TGTGCCAGCAGCCAAGACAGGGTGTGGCCCCAGCATTTT,CASSQDRVWPQHF
TRBJ2-7,TRBV6-5,few,16,TRBD2,TGTGCCAGCAGTTACTCTAGCGGGAGGTACCTCTACGAGCAGTACTTC,CASSYSSGRYLYEQYF
TRBJ1-2,TRBV7-6,many,15,-,TGTGCCAGCAGCCCAGAACAGGGTGATTATTATGGCTACACCTTC,CASSPEQGDYYGYTF
TRBJ1-4,TRBV9,-,17,TRBD1,TGTGCCAGCAGCGCGACTCCGGGACAGGGAGAAAATGAAAAACTGTTTTTT,CASSATPGQGENEKLFF
TRBJ2-4,TRBV10-3,many,14,TRBD1,TGTGCCATCAAGGAGCAGGGGGACGTAAACATTCAGTACTTC,CAIKEQGDVNIQYF
TRBJ2-5,TRBV6-5,-,15,TRBD2,TGTGCCAGCACCCTAGCGGGAGGGGCTGGAGAGACCCAGTACTTC,CASTLAGGAGETQYF
TRBJ1-4,TRBV18,many,14,-,TGTGCCAGCTCATCCCGGCGGGGTGGTGAAAAACTGTTTTTT,CASSSRRGGEKLFF
TRBJ2-6,TRBV19,many,17,TRBD1,TGTGCCAGTAGCACGACAGGGTGGGGCTCTGGGGCCAACGTCCTGACTTTC,CASSTTGWGSGANVLTF
TRBJ2-2,TRBV11-3,many,16,TRBD1,TGTGCCAGCAGCCCGGACAGGGGGCTGGTCACCGGGGAGCTGTTTTTT,CASSPDRGLVTGELFF
TRBJ1-1,TRBV6-8,many,13,-,TGTGCCAGCAGGGGCCCGTTATTCACTGAAGCTTTCTTT,CASRGPLFTEAFF
TRBJ1-1,TRBV7-9,many,16,TRBD1,TGTGCCAGCAGCACCAAGCGAGGGACAGCGAACACTGAAGCTTTCTTT,CASSTKRGTANTEAFF